These 18 T cell receptor beta chains originate from one sample sequenced in a study of blood T cell repertoires in COVID-19. Profiled with immunoSEQ multiplex PCR; TCRdb holds only in-frame clones, not every one. The top ten clones hold approximately 1.5% of a sample with 200,000 to 300,000 clones, about nine tenths of them seen once. Sequencing input: peripheral blood. These receptors came from a woman aged 40 to 50 who had recovered from COVID-19.

The chain joins TRBV27 to TRBJ1-5; no clear D. This CDR3 contains 13 residues. CDR1 is MNHEY, CDR2 SMNVEV, per germline (reference sequence). Trimming left V 4 bases short and J 6 bases short, with 10 bases between. The CDR3 region has the DNA TGTGCCAGCAGTTGGTCCGGGAGTCAGCCCCAGCATTTT. Amino acid sequence: CASSWSGSQPQHF.

The chain employs TRBV7-9 and TRBJ2-1; the match to TRBD1 covers 7 bases. The CDR3 is 14 amino acids. Unmatched junction bases numbered 10, after V lost 6 bases and J lost 8 bases. Germline V lookup: CDR1 SEHNR, CDR2 FQNEAQ (reference sequence). CDR3 in DNA: TGTGCCAGCAGACAACCGGGACAGTCGCATGAGCAGTTCTTC. Amino acids: CASRQPGQSHEQFF.

This clone was picked up a small number of times. CDR3 sequence: CASSLGGGKSGNTIYF. As DNA, the CDR3 is TGCGCCAGCAGCCTGGGCGGGGGCAAGTCTGGAAACACCATATATTTT. This sequence joins TRBV5-1 and TRBJ1-3, with D tentatively TRBD1 (6 bases). Trimming took 4 bases from V and 1 from J, leaving 15 bases between them. The CDR3 extends over 16 amino acids. Germline V CDR1 and CDR2: SGHRS, YFSETQ. Drawing the rest from reference TRBV5-1 and TRBJ1-3, the complete variable domain is KAGVTQTPRYLIKTRGQQVTLSCSPISGHRSVSWYQQTPGQGLQFLFEYFSETQRNKGNFPGRFSGRQFSNSRSEMNVSTLELGDSALYLCASSLGGGKSGNTIYFGEGSWLTVV.

This clone was counted a few times. The genes are TRBV19 and TRBJ2-7; 9 bases map to TRBD1. Germline V lookup: CDR1 LNHDA, CDR2 SQIVND (reference sequence). The V segment lost 4 bases and the J segment 4 bases; nucleotides outside the gene matches: 11. This CDR3 is 16 amino acids long. In DNA form, the CDR3 reads TGTGCCAGTAGTACGGCCGGGACAGGGTTTCGGTACGAGCAGTACTTC. Protein sequence: CASSTAGTGFRYEQYF.

This sequence joins TRBV7-2 and TRBJ1-2; 8 bases are shared with TRBD1. The V gene's germline CDR1 is SGHTA and CDR2 FQGNSA. The J segment lost 14 bases and the V segment lost 2 bases, leaving 7 bases of the junction unmatched. The CDR3 totals 12 residues. The CDR3 coding sequence is TGTGCCAGCAGCTTACAGCAGGGGGCGAGAACCTTC. The encoded protein is CASSLQQGARTF.

V usage is TRBV5-1 and J usage is TRBJ1-2; 12 nucleotides line up with TRBD1. The V gene's germline CDR1 is SGHRS and CDR2 YFSETQ. Trimming took 1 base from V and 7 from J; bases not matched to a gene: 5. The CDR3 sequence is 15 residues long. DNA of the CDR3: TGCGCCAGCAGCTTGCCGGGACAGGGGGCAGGTGGCTACACCTTC. Amino acids: CASSLPGQGAGGYTF.

V and J are TRBV3-1 (or the pseudogene TRBV3-2) and TRBJ1-1; D gene unclear. This CDR3 region has 15 residues. Germline CDR1 is LGHDT and CDR2 is YNNKEL (reference sequence). V was pared by 4 bases and J by 6 bases, with 18 bases between. This chain's CDR3 is CASSLSLIGSAEAFF. The DNA for the CDR3 is TGTGCCAGCAGCCTCAGTCTAATCGGGTCCGCTGAAGCTTTCTTT.

The chain is built from TRBV6-1 and TRBJ1-6, with D possibly being TRBD1 (5 bases). CDR1 and CDR2 from the germline V gene are MNHNS and SASEGT. Between the trimmed V and J ends, which lost 1 base and 9 bases, there was a span of 13 bases. This CDR3 has 15 amino acids. The CDR3 loop is CASSEDGTNASPLHF. CDR3 bases: TGTGCCAGCAGTGAAGACGGGACTAATGCTTCACCCCTCCACTTT.

This chain links TRBV10-3 with TRBJ2-7; 7 bases fit TRBD2. Germline values: CDR1 ENHRY, CDR2 SYGVKD. This CDR3 has 11 amino acids. The trim removed 6 bases at V and 7 bases at J, leaving 3 bases unmatched. In nucleotides, the CDR3 is TGTGCCATCAGGGGGGGGTTGGAGCAGTACTTC. Its translation is CAIRGGLEQYF.

The chain has TRBV15 and TRBJ2-7, with D hard to call. From germline, CDR1 is LNHNV and CDR2 YYDKDF (reference sequence). The V end lost 5 bases, the J end lost 5 bases, and 25 bases lay between the germline ends. The CDR3 loop spans 17 amino acids. The CDR3 DNA is TGTGCCACCAGCCCTCAACCGCGGCGGAAGTTGTTGGACGAGCAGTACTTC. This encodes CATSPQPRRKLLDEQYF.

About this clone itself: One junction end disagrees with the germline gene, perhaps due to a read error. J is TRBJ2-5 and V is TRBV15, with 8 bases lining up with TRBD2. In germline, CDR1 is LNHNV, CDR2 YYDKDF (reference sequence). This CDR3 region has 14 residues. The CDR3 is CATSRPGGGGGPNF. The CDR3 region has the DNA TGTGCCACCAGCAGGCCCGGGGGAGGCGGGGGGCCCAACTTC.

V gene TRBV11-2 combines with J gene TRBJ2-3; D remains unclear. Germline CDR1 and CDR2: SGHAT and FQNNGV. Deletions cut 7 bases from V and 5 bases from J, with 10 bases between. The CDR3 totals 12 residues. The CDR3 coding sequence is TGTGCCAGCACCTCACTTGAAGATACGCAGTATTTT. Translated, it gives CASTSLEDTQYF.

The chain couples TRBV5-1 to TRBJ2-2, with a tentative D call TRBD2 (6 bases). Trimming cost V 0 bases and J 4 bases, with 10 bases left between them. CDR1 is SGHRS, CDR2 YFSETQ, per germline. There are 15 residues in the CDR3. The CDR3 sequence is CASSLGPAGTGELFF. Written as DNA, the CDR3 is TGCGCCAGCAGCTTGGGGCCAGCGGGCACCGGGGAGCTGTTTTTT. Supplemented by reference TRBV5-1 and TRBJ2-2, the full variable domain reads KAGVTQTPRYLIKTRGQQVTLSCSPISGHRSVSWYQQTPGQGLQFLFEYFSETQRNKGNFPGRFSGRQFSNSRSEMNVSTLELGDSALYLCASSLGPAGTGELFFGEGSRLTVL.

This clone came up a few times. This chain uses TRBV4-2 with TRBJ1-5, with TRBD1 matching 8 bases. The CDR3 contains 16 residues. V lost 1 base to trimming and J lost 5 bases; unmatched junction nucleotides: 7. Looked up from germline, CDR1 is LGHNA and CDR2 is YNFKEQ. The CDR3 reads CASSQVGLQGDQPQHF. CDR3 in DNA: TGTGCCAGCAGCCAAGTGGGGCTACAGGGGGATCAGCCCCAGCATTTT.

The rearrangement links TRBV6-8 to TRBJ1-1, with TRBD1 matching 9 bases. V lost 6 bases and J lost 4; bases outside the gene matches: 9. The CDR3 length is 15 residues. Germline CDR1 MNHGY, CDR2 SAAAGT. CDR3 DNA sequence: TGTGCCAGCAGCCCCGGGACAGGGTCGGGCACTGAAGCTTTCTTT. This translates into CASSPGTGSGTEAFF.

The chain is built from TRBV2 and TRBJ1-5; no clear D. The CDR3 totals 14 residues. The germline V gene encodes CDR1 SNHLY and CDR2 FYNNEI. V shed 5 bases and J shed 3 bases, with 11 bases lying between them. CDR3 nucleotides: TGTGCCAGCAGTTTGGGAGGGCCCAATCAGCCCCAGCATTTT. Translation gives CASSLGGPNQPQHF.

J is TRBJ2-7 and V is TRBV4-2; 10 bases are shared with TRBD2. V was pared by 7 bases and J by 2 bases, with 8 bases of the junction left unmatched. This CDR3 has 15 amino acids. Germline loops: CDR1 LGHNA, CDR2 YNFKEQ. The CDR3 here is CASTLSGGKTYEQYF. For the CDR3, the DNA is TGTGCCAGCACCCTTAGCGGGGGGAAGACCTACGAGCAGTACTTC.

A few counts support this clone. The gene calls are TRBV20-1 and TRBJ1-3; D gene uncertain. Germline loops: CDR1 DFQATT, CDR2 SNEGSKA (reference sequence). The germline V and J ends were trimmed by 5 bases and 3 bases, with 5 bases remaining between them. There are 11 residues in the CDR3. CDR3 region: CSAPHGNTIYF. The DNA for the CDR3 is TGCAGTGCTCCACATGGAAACACCATATATTTT.